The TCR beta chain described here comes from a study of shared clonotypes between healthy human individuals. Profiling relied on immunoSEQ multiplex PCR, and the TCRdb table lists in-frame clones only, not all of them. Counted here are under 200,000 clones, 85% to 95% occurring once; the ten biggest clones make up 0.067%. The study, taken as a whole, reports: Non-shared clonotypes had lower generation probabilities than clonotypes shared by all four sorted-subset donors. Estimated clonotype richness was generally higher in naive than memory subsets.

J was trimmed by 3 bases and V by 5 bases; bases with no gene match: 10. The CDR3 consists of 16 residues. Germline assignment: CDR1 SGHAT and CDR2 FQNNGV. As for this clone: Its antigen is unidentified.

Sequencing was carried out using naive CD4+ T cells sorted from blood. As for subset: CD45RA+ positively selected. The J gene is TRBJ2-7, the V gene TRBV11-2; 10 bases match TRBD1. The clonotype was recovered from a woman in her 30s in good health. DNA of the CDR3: TGTGCCAGCAGCCGCCGGGGACAGGGGAGCGGCTACGAGCAGTACTTC. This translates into CASSRRGQGSGYEQYF.